This T cell receptor (beta chain) was found in a study of cytomegalovirus exposure and HLA in healthy donors. Study results and caveats: By a later analysis, the bulk of CMV-associated TCR beta chains appeared HLA-restricted. Some highly shared sequence variants likely arose as a pipeline artifact. Analyses of presence/absence relied on an assumption of roughly uniform sequencing depth across donors.

Comment on this clone: Its cognate antigen is unknown.

Healthy bone marrow donors formed the donor group. The CDR3 contains 14 residues. CDR1 and CDR2 from the germline V gene are SGHRS and YFSETQ. Trimming removed 4 bases from V and 2 bases from J, with 11 bases in between. Amplification used 60 Vbeta primers and 13 Jbeta primers. This table comes from immunoSEQ multiplex PCR, and its TCRdb copy is limited to in-frame clones, with some not included. Its table lists 95,000 to 150,000 clones. This receptor was obtained from a man younger than 35 in good health and CMV-seronegative. This chain connects TRBV5-1 to TRBJ2-3, with D maybe TRBD1 (5 bases). The source material was PBMCs. Here the CDR3 DNA reads TGCGCCAGCAGCCCCGAAGGGGACACAGATACGCAGTATTTT. Encoded protein: CASSPEGDTDTQYF.